Listed here are 29 T cell receptor beta chains from one sample, sequenced in a study of PD-L1 blockade in urothelial cancer. Sequencing used immunoSEQ multiplex PCR; TCRdb keeps in-frame clones, though not all of them. This sample has approximately 100,000 clones, with approximately 91% found just once. Sequencing used PBMCs, obtained around atezolizumab (anti-PD-L1) treatment. The receptors originated from a woman older than 75 with urothelial cancer.

This chain uses TRBV7-8 with TRBJ2-7; possible D gene TRBD1, 6 bases. Germline lookup yields CDR1 SGHVS and CDR2 FQNEAQ. Trimming removed 6 bases at V and 2 bases at J, with 17 bases between. This CDR3 is built from 15 residues. The chain's CDR3 is CASSRGTSTTYEQYF. CDR3 nucleotides: TGTGCCAGCAGTAGAGGGACATCCACCACCTACGAGCAGTACTTC.

This rearrangement joins TRBV30 to TRBJ2-7; D possibly corresponds to TRBD1 (5 bases). This CDR3 contains 15 residues. Trimming shortened V by 2 bases and J by 2 bases, and 16 bases separated the two germline ends. From germline, CDR1 is GTSNPN and CDR2 SVGIG (reference sequence). CDR3 sequence (DNA): TGTGCCTGGAGTCACAGAGGCAGGGCAACCTACGAGCAGTACTTC. Translating gives CAWSHRGRATYEQYF.

J is TRBJ2-5 and V is TRBV9, with TRBD1 identical over 11 bases. CDR3 size: 17 residues. The trim removed 0 bases at V and 2 bases at J, leaving 6 bases unmatched. Germline loops: CDR1 SGDLS, CDR2 YYNGEE. The CDR3 bases are TGTGCCAGCAGCGTAGCCAGGACAGGGGGCGGACAAGAGACCCAGTACTTC. Translating it yields CASSVARTGGGQETQYF.

The gene calls are TRBV5-1 and TRBJ1-1; D remains unclear. Trimming left V 0 bases short and J 1 base short, with 13 bases between. Germline V gives CDR1 SGHRS, CDR2 YFSETQ. CDR3 length equals 16 residues. The DNA of the CDR3 is TGCGCCAGCAGCTTGGGCGAGCTCCGAAAGAACACTGAAGCTTTCTTT. This encodes CASSLGELRKNTEAFF.

This sequence joins TRBV7-3 and TRBJ2-1, with 7 positions matching TRBD2. This CDR3 contains 13 residues. The V segment lost 5 bases and the J segment 7 bases; nucleotides outside the gene matches: 5. Germline-derived CDR1 and CDR2 are SGHTA and FQGTGA. CDR3 residues: CASSPTSSNEQFF. In DNA, the CDR3 is TGTGCCAGCAGCCCGACTAGCTCGAATGAGCAGTTCTTC.

This chain joins TRBV5-4 and TRBJ2-7, with 11 bases that match TRBD2. The V gene's germline CDR1 is SGHNT and CDR2 YYREEE (reference sequence). V shed 2 bases, J shed 3 bases, and the junction held 4 bases outside the gene matches. The CDR3 spans 15 residues. CDR3 bases: TGTGCCAGCAGCTTTCCCGGGACTAGCGGCTACGAGCAGTACTTC. This codes for CASSFPGTSGYEQYF. Full variable domain (missing parts from reference TRBV5-4 and TRBJ2-7): ETGVTQSPTHLIKTRGQQVTLRCSSQSGHNTVSWYQQALGQGPQFIFQYYREEENGRGNFPPRFSGLQFPNYSSELNVNALELDDSALYLCASSFPGTSGYEQYFGPGTRLTVT.

V is TRBV5-1 and J is TRBJ2-7; TRBD2 agrees at 12 bases. The germline V gene has CDR1 SGHRS and CDR2 YFSETQ. The CDR3 is 17 amino acids. After removal of 4 bases from V and 4 bases from J, the junction contained 12 bases not matched to a gene. Here the CDR3 reads CASSVRLAGAALYEQYF. For the CDR3, the DNA is TGCGCCAGCAGCGTGAGACTAGCGGGAGCCGCCCTTTACGAGCAGTACTTC.

The genes are TRBV2 and TRBJ1-1; 7 bases are a match to TRBD1. There are 14 residues in the CDR3. Germline V gene sequence: CDR1 SNHLY, CDR2 FYNNEI. Trimming took 6 bases from V and 1 from J; bases not matched to a gene: 5. The CDR3 protein is CASSLDRANTEAFF. The CDR3 nucleotides are TGTGCCAGCAGCCTTGACAGGGCGAACACTGAAGCTTTCTTT. Complete variable domain (other parts from reference TRBV2 and TRBJ1-1): EPEVTQTPSHQVTQMGQEVILRCVPISNHLYFYWYRQILGQKVEFLVSFYNNEISEKSEIFDDQFSVERPDGSNFTLKIRSTKLEDSAMYFCASSLDRANTEAFFGQGTRLTVV.

The chain recombines TRBV10-3 with TRBJ1-1; 8 nucleotides line up with TRBD1. V lost 5 bases and J lost 4; bases outside the gene matches: 6. Germline CDR1 reads ENHRY; CDR2 reads SYGVKD. The CDR3 totals 14 residues. The CDR3 bases are TGTGCCATCAGTTCACTAACAGGGGGCACTGAAGCTTTCTTT. As protein: CAISSLTGGTEAFF.

The chain employs TRBV7-8 and TRBJ2-3; D may be TRBD2 (6 bases). This CDR3 is built from 15 residues. The V end lost 1 base, the J end lost 3 bases, and 11 bases lay between the germline ends. Germline V gene sequence: CDR1 SGHVS, CDR2 FQNEAQ. The CDR3 loop reads CASSLGGRTTDTQYF. CDR3 DNA: TGTGCCAGCAGCTTAGGAGGGAGGACTACAGATACGCAGTATTTT.

The chain employs TRBV11-2 and TRBJ2-1; D is possibly TRBD1 (5 bases). Germline V gives CDR1 SGHAT, CDR2 FQNNGV. The CDR3 has 14 amino acids. The chain's CDR3 is CATARDSSYNEQFF. The CDR3 DNA follows: TGTGCAACCGCCCGCGACAGCTCCTACAATGAGCAGTTCTTC.

The chain links TRBV11-2 to TRBJ1-1; no firm D call. Germline CDR1 reads SGHAT; CDR2 reads FQNNGV. CDR3 length: 15 amino acids. V was shortened by 1 base and J by 1 base, with 10 bases between the two germline ends. CDR3 protein: CASSLGGRANTEAFF. The CDR3 DNA reads TGTGCCAGCAGCTTAGGTGGGAGGGCGAACACTGAAGCTTTCTTT. Based on the CDR3 plus reference TRBV11-2 and TRBJ1-1, the full variable domain is EAGVAQSPRYKIIEKRQSVAFWCNPISGHATLYWYQQILGQGPKLLIQFQNNGVVDDSQLPKDRFSAERLKGVDSTLKIQPAKLEDSAVYLCASSLGGRANTEAFFGQGTRLTVV.

The rearrangement links TRBV27 to TRBJ2-7; 12 positions match TRBD2. The trim removed 6 bases at V and 7 bases at J, leaving 4 bases unmatched. This CDR3 comprises 13 residues. Germline CDR1 MNHEY, CDR2 SMNVEV (reference sequence). CDR3 bases: TGTGCCAGCAGAAGACTAGCGGGAGTTGAGCAGTACTTC. Its protein is CASRRLAGVEQYF.

The chain is built from TRBV18 and TRBJ2-7; 7 positions match TRBD1. The germline gives CDR1 KGHSH, CDR2 LQKENI. V dropped 4 bases and J dropped 3; count of bases not matched to a gene: 9. The CDR3 is made up of 15 amino acids. For the CDR3, the DNA is TGTGCCAGCTCACAGACAGGACAGGCCGTCTACGAGCAGTACTTC. Its translation is CASSQTGQAVYEQYF.

This clone was observed a handful of times. The chain combines TRBV28 with TRBJ1-5, with D hard to call. This CDR3 comprises 13 residues. V was pared by 3 bases and J by 0 bases, with 3 bases between. Per the germline V gene, CDR1 is MDHEN and CDR2 is SYDVKM. CDR3 region: CASSFSSNQPQHF. CDR3 DNA: TGTGCCAGCAGTTTCAGTAGCAATCAGCCCCAGCATTTT.

The chain employs TRBV6-1 and TRBJ1-1, with D uncertain. Trimming shortened V by 6 bases and J by 3 bases, and 8 bases separated the two germline ends. CDR1 and CDR2 (germline): MNHNS, SASEGT. The CDR3 runs 12 residues. CDR3: CASRPGDTEAFF. The DNA for the CDR3 is TGTGCCAGCAGACCCGGGGACACTGAAGCTTTCTTT.

The chain couples TRBV7-2 to TRBJ1-5, with no clear D. The CDR3 totals 15 residues. Germline lookup yields CDR1 SGHTA and CDR2 FQGNSA. V was pared by 1 base and J by 0 bases, with 7 bases between. This CDR3 is CASSLGGISNQPQHF. In DNA form, the CDR3 reads TGTGCCAGCAGCTTAGGAGGGATTAGCAATCAGCCCCAGCATTTT.

This chain joins TRBV6-5 and TRBJ1-5; tentatively, D is TRBD1 (6 bases). CDR1 is MNHEY, CDR2 SVGAGI, per germline. The V end was cut by 4 bases, the J end by 7 bases, with 17 bases between. The CDR3 runs 15 residues. The chain's CDR3 is CASSSGGGRGQPQHF. The CDR3 DNA reads as TGTGCCAGCAGTTCCGGGGGGGGGCGAGGGCAGCCCCAGCATTTT.

The CDR3 DNA follows: TGCAGTGTAACTTCCATGCACAGGGGGTTGGGCGAGCAGTACTTC. Translated, it gives CSVTSMHRGLGEQYF. This rearrangement joins TRBV29-1 to TRBJ2-7; 8 nucleotides agree with TRBD1. CDR1 and CDR2 (germline): SQVTM, ANQGSEA. The CDR3 loop spans 15 amino acids.

There are a few counts of this clone. The chain uses TRBV7-6 and TRBJ2-1, with a tentative D call TRBD2 (6 bases). V was shortened by 5 bases and J by 2 bases, with 10 bases between the two germline ends. CDR3 length equals 14 residues. Germline V gene sequence: CDR1 SGHVS, CDR2 FNYEAQ. DNA of the CDR3: TGTGCCAGCAGCCCTCGGGGGACCTACAATGAGCAGTTCTTC. Translating it yields CASSPRGTYNEQFF.

The chain is built from TRBV19 and TRBJ2-7, with TRBD1 identical over 10 bases. Germline V gene data show CDR1 as LNHDA and CDR2 as SQIVND (reference sequence). CDR3 length equals 15 residues. Germline trimming cut 4 bases from V and 1 base from J; bases unmatched to any gene: 4. The CDR3 nucleotides read TGTGCCAGTAGTACCCGGACAGGGGGTTCCTACGAGCAGTACTTC. Its translation: CASSTRTGGSYEQYF.

This rearrangement joins TRBV7-8 to TRBJ2-5; 10 nucleotides line up with TRBD2. Germline CDR1 is SGHVS and CDR2 is FQNEAQ. The CDR3 extends over 15 amino acids. Trimming removed 5 bases from V and 10 bases from J; junction bases left unmatched: 13. In nucleotides, the CDR3 is TGTGCCAGCAGCCCTCGGACTAGCGGCTATTTGGGCCAGTACTTC. Translated: CASSPRTSGYLGQYF.

The chain couples TRBV5-1 to TRBJ2-7; 8 nucleotides line up with TRBD2. This CDR3 has 14 residues. Trimming at V came to 2 bases and at J to 4 bases, leaving 5 bases not matched to a gene. The germline gives CDR1 SGHRS, CDR2 YFSETQ. The CDR3 reads CASSFLGLVYEQYF. The DNA of the CDR3 is TGCGCCAGCAGCTTTCTGGGACTAGTTTACGAGCAGTACTTC.

The chain uses TRBV30 and TRBJ2-6; TRBD2 aligns across 11 bases. With V trimmed by 4 bases and J by 3 bases, 14 bases remained unmatched. Looked up from germline, CDR1 is GTSNPN and CDR2 is SVGIG (reference sequence). The CDR3 spans 19 residues. The CDR3 reads CAWTISGRGGSGGANVLTF. The CDR3 nucleotides read TGTGCCTGGACGATTAGCGGGAGGGGAGGAAGTGGTGGGGCCAACGTCCTGACTTTC.

The J gene is TRBJ2-7, the V gene TRBV6-6, with TRBD1 identical over 9 bases. The CDR3 sequence is 14 residues long. With V trimmed by 5 bases and J by 2 bases, 4 bases remained unmatched. Germline assignment: CDR1 MNHNY and CDR2 SVGAGI (reference sequence). CDR3 sequence reads: CASSPRQGAYEQYF. In DNA form, the CDR3 reads TGTGCCAGCAGTCCCCGACAGGGGGCCTACGAGCAGTACTTC.

The rearrangement links TRBV7-6 to TRBJ2-7; 9 nucleotides agree with TRBD1. Germline V gives CDR1 SGHVS, CDR2 FNYEAQ. The CDR3 contains 18 residues. J gave up 2 bases and V 5 bases, and 16 bases lay outside the gene matches. As DNA, the CDR3 is TGTGCCAGCAGCCCCCTACCGGGACAGGGTTTAAGGCCCTACGAGCAGTACTTC. Translated, it gives CASSPLPGQGLRPYEQYF.

The genes are TRBV27 and TRBJ2-1; 10 bases map to TRBD2. Losses at the gene ends were 5 bases for V and 4 bases for J; bases not matched to a gene: 8. This CDR3 region has 16 residues. Germline CDR1 MNHEY, CDR2 SMNVEV (reference sequence). DNA for the CDR3: TGTGCCAGCAGTCCTCAAGGAGCGGGGGGGTACAATGAGCAGTTCTTC. Translating gives CASSPQGAGGYNEQFF.

This clone was observed a few times. The CDR3 DNA is TGTGCCAGCAGCCCGCAAGGAGCGGGAGTCTACAATGAGCAGTTCTTC. Its translation: CASSPQGAGVYNEQFF. The rearrangement links TRBV7-2 to TRBJ2-1, with TRBD2 matching over 8 bases. CDR1 SGHTA and CDR2 FQGNSA come from the germline V gene. CDR3 length: 16 residues. The V gene end was trimmed by 5 bases and the J gene end by 3 bases; junction bases not matched to a gene: 9. Drawing the rest from reference TRBV7-2 and TRBJ2-1, the complete variable domain is GAGVSQSPSNKVTEKGKDVELRCDPISGHTALYWYRQSLGQGLEFLIYFQGNSAPDKSGLPSDRFSAERTGGSVSTLTIQRTQQEDSAVYLCASSPQGAGVYNEQFFGPGTRLTVL.

CDR3 protein: CASSLGAVLDSSNEQFF. CDR3 bases: TGCGCCAGCAGCCTGGGGGCGGTACTCGACAGTAGCAATGAGCAGTTCTTC. The rearrangement links TRBV5-1 to TRBJ2-1; maybe TRBD1 (6 bases). Germline V gene sequence: CDR1 SGHRS, CDR2 YFSETQ. CDR3 length: 17 amino acids. The V gene lost 4 bases and the J gene lost 6 bases, with 23 bases spanning the gap.